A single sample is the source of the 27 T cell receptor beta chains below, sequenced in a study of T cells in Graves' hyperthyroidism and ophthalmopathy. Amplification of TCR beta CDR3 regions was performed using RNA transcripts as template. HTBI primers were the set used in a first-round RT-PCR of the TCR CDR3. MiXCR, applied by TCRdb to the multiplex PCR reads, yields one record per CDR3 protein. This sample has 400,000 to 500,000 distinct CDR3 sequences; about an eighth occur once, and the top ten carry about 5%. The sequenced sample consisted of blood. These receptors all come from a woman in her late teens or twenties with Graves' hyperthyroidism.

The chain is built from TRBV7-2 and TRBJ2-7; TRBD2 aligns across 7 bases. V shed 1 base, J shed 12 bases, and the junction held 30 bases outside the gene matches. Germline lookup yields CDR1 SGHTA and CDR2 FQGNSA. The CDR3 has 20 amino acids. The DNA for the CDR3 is TGTGCCAGCAGCTTAGAAGGACCGTCGCTGCGGATGAGGGCGGGAGTCGGGCGGTACTTC. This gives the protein CASSLEGPSLRMRAGVGRYF.

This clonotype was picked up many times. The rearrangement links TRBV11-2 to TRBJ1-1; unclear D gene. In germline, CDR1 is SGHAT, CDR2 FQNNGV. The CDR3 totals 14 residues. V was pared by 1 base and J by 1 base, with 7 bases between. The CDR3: CASSLVGQNTEAFF. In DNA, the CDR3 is TGTGCCAGCAGCTTAGTAGGCCAGAACACTGAAGCTTTCTTT.

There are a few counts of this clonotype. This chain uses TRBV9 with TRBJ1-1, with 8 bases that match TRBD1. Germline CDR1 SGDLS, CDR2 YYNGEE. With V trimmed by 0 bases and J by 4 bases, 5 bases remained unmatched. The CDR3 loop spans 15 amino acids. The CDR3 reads CASSVAVTGATEAFF. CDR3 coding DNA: TGTGCCAGCAGCGTAGCCGTGACAGGGGCCACTGAAGCTTTCTTT.

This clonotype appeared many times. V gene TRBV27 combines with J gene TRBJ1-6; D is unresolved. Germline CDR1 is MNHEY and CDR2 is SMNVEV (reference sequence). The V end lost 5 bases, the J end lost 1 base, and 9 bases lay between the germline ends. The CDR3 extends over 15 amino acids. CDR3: CASSLTGSYNSPLHF. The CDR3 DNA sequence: TGTGCCAGCAGTCTGACGGGGTCCTATAATTCACCCCTCCACTTT.

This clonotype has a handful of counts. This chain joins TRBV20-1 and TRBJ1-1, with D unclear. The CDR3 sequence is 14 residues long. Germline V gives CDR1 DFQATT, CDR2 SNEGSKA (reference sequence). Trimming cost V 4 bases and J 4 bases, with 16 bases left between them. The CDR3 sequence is CSAKPYFKGTEAFF. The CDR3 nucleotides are TGCAGTGCTAAACCCTATTTTAAAGGCACTGAAGCTTTCTTT.

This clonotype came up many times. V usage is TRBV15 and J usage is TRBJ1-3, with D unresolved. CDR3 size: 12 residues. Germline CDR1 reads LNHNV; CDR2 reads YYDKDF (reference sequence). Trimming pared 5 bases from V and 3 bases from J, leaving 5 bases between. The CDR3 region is CATSLDGNTIYF. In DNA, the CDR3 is TGTGCCACCAGCCTCGATGGAAACACCATATATTTT.

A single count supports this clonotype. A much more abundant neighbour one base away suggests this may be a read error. This chain's CDR3 is CAGSLDNRGLTEAFF. In DNA form, the CDR3 reads TGTGCCGGCAGCTTAGATAACAGGGGGCTGACTGAAGCTTTCTTT. J is TRBJ1-1 and V is TRBV11-2; 9 positions match TRBD1. The germline CDR1 and CDR2 sequences are SGHAT and FQNNGV. The CDR3 extends over 15 amino acids.

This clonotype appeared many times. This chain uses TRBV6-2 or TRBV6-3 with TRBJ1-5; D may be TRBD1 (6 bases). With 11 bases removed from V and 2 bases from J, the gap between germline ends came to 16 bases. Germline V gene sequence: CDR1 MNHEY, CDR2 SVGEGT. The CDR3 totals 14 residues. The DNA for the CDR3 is TGTGCCGGCCGGAGGGCAGGGGGCAATCAGCCCCAGCATTTT. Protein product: CAGRRAGGNQPQHF.

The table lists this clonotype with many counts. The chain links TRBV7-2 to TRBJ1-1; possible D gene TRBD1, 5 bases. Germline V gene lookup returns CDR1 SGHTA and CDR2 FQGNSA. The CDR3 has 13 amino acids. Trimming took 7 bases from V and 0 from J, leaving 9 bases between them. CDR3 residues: CASKEQVNTEAFF. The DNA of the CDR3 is TGTGCCAGCAAAGAACAGGTGAACACTGAAGCTTTCTTT.

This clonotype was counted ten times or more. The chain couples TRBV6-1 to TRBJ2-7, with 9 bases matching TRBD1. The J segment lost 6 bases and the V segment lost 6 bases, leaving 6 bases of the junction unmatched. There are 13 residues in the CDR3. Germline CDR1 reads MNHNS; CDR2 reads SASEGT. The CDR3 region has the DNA TGTGCCAGCAGGGCGGGACAGGGAACCGAGCAGTACTTC. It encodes CASRAGQGTEQYF.

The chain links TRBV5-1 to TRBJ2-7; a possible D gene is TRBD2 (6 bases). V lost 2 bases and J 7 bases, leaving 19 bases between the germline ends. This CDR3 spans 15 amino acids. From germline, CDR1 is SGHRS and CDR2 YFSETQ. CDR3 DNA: TGCGCCAGCAGCTTTGCCCGGGGGACTTACAATGAGCAGTACTTC. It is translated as CASSFARGTYNEQYF. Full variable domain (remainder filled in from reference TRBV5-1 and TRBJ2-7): KAGVTQTPRYLIKTRGQQVTLSCSPISGHRSVSWYQQTPGQGLQFLFEYFSETQRNKGNFPGRFSGRQFSNSRSEMNVSTLELGDSALYLCASSFARGTYNEQYFGPGTRLTVT.

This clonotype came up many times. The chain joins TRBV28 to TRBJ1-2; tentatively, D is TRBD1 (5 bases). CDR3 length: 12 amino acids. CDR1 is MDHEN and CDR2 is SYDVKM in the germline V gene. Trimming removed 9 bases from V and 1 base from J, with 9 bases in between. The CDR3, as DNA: TGTGCCAGACAAGACAGTAACTATGGCTACACCTTC. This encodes CARQDSNYGYTF.

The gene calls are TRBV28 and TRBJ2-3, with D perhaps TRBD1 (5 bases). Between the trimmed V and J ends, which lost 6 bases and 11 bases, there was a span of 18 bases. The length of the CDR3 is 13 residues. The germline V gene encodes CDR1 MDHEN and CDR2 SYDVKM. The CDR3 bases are TGTGCCAGCAGATCGACAGATAAAGAATTGCAGTATTTT. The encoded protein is CASRSTDKELQYF. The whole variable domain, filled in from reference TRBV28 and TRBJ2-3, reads DVKVTQSSRYLVKRTGEKVFLECVQDMDHENMFWYRQDPGLGLRLIYFSYDVKMKEKGDIPEGYSVSREKKERFSLILESASTNQTSMYLCASRSTDKELQYFGPGTRLTVL.

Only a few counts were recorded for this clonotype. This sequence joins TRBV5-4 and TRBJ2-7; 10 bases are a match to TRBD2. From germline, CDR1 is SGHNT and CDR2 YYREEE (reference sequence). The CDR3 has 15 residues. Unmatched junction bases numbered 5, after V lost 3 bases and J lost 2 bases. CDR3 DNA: TGTGCCAGCAGCTGGGGGCTAGCGGGAGCCTACGAGCAGTACTTC. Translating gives CASSWGLAGAYEQYF.

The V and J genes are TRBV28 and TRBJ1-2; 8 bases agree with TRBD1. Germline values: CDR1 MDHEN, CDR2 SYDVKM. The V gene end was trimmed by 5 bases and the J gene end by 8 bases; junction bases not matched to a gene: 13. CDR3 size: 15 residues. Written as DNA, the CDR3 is TGTGCCAGCAGTACTGGGACAGGTCGCTGGTGGGGCTACACCTTC. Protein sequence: CASSTGTGRWWGYTF.

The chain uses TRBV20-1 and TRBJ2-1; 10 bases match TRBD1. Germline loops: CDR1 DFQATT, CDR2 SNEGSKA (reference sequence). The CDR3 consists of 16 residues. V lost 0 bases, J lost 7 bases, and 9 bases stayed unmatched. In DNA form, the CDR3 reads TGCAGTGCTAGAGAAACTTGGGGACAGGGGCGGAATGAGCAGTTCTTC. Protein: CSARETWGQGRNEQFF.

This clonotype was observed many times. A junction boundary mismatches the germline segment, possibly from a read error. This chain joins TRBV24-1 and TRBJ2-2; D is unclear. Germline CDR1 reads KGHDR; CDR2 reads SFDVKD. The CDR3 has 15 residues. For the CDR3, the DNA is TGTGCCACGAGTGATCCCGAAATGAACACCGGGGAGCTGTTTTTT. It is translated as CATSDPEMNTGELFF.

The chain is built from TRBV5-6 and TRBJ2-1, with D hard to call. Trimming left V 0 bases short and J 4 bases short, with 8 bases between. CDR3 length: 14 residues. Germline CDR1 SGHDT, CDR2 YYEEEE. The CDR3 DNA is TGTGCCAGCAGCTTGGGGCGTTCTTACAATGAGCAGTTCTTC. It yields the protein CASSLGRSYNEQFF. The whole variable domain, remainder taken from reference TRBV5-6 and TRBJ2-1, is DAGVTQSPTHLIKTRGQQVTLRCSPKSGHDTVSWYQQALGQGPQFIFQYYEEEERQRGNFPDRFSGHQFPNYSSELNVNALLLGDSALYLCASSLGRSYNEQFFGPGTRLTVL.

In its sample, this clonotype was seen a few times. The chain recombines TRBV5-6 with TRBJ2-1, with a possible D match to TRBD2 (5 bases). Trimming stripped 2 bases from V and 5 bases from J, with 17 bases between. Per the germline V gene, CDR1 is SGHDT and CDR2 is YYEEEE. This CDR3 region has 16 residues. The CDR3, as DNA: TGTGCCAGCAGCTTCCGTATTCCCTTGGGAGACAATGAGCAGTTCTTC. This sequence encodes CASSFRIPLGDNEQFF.

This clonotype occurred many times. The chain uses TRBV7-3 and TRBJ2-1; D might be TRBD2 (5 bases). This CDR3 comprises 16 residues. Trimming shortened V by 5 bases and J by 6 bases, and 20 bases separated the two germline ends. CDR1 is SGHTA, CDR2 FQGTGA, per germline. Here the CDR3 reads CASSLLPAEGSNEQFF. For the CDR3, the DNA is TGTGCCAGCAGCCTCCTCCCAGCGGAAGGGAGCAATGAGCAGTTCTTC.

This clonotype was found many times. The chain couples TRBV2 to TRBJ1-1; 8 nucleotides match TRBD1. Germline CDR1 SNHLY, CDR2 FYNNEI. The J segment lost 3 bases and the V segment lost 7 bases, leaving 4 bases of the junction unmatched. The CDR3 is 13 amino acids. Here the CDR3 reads CASTKDRDTEAFF. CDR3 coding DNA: TGTGCCAGCACTAAGGACAGGGACACTGAAGCTTTCTTT.

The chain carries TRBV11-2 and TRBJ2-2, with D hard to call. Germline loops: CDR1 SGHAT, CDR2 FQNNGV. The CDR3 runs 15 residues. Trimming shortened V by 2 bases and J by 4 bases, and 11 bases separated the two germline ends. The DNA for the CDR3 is TGTGCCAGCAGCTTACTAGGAACCTCCACCGGGGAGCTGTTTTTT. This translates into CASSLLGTSTGELFF.

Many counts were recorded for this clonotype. The chain's CDR3 is CASRLTSGGTYEQYF. The CDR3 region has the DNA TGTGCCAGCAGGCTTACTAGCGGGGGGACCTACGAGCAGTACTTC. The chain links TRBV2 to TRBJ2-7; TRBD2 matches 12 bases. The germline V gene encodes CDR1 SNHLY and CDR2 FYNNEI. The V gene end was trimmed by 6 bases and the J gene end by 2 bases; junction bases not matched to a gene: 5. This CDR3 spans 15 amino acids.

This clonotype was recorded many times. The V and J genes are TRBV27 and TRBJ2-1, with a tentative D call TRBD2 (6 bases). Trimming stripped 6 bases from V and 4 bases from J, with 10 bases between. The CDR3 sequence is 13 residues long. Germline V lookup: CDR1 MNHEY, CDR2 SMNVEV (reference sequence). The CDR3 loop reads CASSSGLYNEQFF. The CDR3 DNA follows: TGTGCCAGCAGCTCGGGACTTTACAATGAGCAGTTCTTC.

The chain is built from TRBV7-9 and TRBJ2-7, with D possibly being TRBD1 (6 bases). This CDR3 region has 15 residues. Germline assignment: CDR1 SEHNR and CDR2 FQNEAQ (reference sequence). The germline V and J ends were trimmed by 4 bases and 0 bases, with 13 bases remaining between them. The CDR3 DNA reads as TGTGCCAGCAGCTCCGACAGGAAGGTCTCCTACGAGCAGTACTTC. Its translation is CASSSDRKVSYEQYF.

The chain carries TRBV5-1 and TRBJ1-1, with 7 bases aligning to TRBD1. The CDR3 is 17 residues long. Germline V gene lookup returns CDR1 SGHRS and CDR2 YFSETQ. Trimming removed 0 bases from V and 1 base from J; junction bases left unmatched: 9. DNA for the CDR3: TGCGCCAGCAGCTTGGCCGGTAAGGGGGCCACGAACACTGAAGCTTTCTTT. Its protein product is CASSLAGKGATNTEAFF.

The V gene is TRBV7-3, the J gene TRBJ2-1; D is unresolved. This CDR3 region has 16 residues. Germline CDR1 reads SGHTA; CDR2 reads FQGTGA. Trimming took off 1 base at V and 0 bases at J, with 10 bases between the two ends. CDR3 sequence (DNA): TGTGCCAGCAGCTTAATAGGTGACGGCTCCTACAATGAGCAGTTCTTC. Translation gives CASSLIGDGSYNEQFF.